This record covers a single T cell receptor (beta chain). The antigen is undetermined. One end of the junction is discordant with germline, which a read error may explain. Germline V gene sequence: CDR1 SSHAT, CDR2 FNYEAQ (reference sequence). This CDR3 has 13 residues. Sequencing used immunoSEQ multiplex PCR; TCRdb keeps in-frame clones, though not all of them. Of some 110,000 clones in the sample, 85% to 95% were seen once. These data come from a study of siplizumab effects on memory and regulatory T cells. Overall study results and limits: Tregs that proliferated in siplizumab cultures did not have their suppressive function confirmed. Naive T cells, seemingly more diverse than memory cells, seemed major alloresponse contributors. Significantly reduced by siplizumab was the cumulative frequency of alloreactive sequences, namely those traceable to unstimulated CD4+ memory cells.

This TCR was sampled from a human donor in good health. Sequencing used CD4+ T cells sorted from blood. The chain couples TRBV7-7 to TRBJ2-2; D call uncertain. CDR3 sequence reads: CASSLGTGGELFF. The CDR3 DNA sequence: TGTGCTAGCAGCTTAGGTACTGGTGGGGAGCTGTTTTTT.